A few counts support the clone carrying this TCR beta chain. The target antigen is unknown. The source of the sample is a study of CD8+ T cells in alopecia areata. Study-wide results and caveats: Alopecia totalis/universalis scalp especially showed more expanded CD8+ clones than normal scalp.

The V end lost 3 bases, the J end lost 10 bases, and 13 bases lay between the germline ends. The CDR3 length is 13 residues. Germline V gene lookup returns CDR1 LNHDA and CDR2 SQIVND (reference sequence). Sequencing templates came from extracted RNA that was reverse transcribed into cDNA. TCRdb's table, derived via immunoSEQ multiplex PCR, lists solely in-frame clones and lacks some. The sample has 120,000 or so clones, about 50% seen once. The TCR was taken from a human donor with alopecia areata. The chain is built from TRBV19 and TRBJ2-1; D perhaps matches TRBD2 (6 bases). The source material was NKG2D-low CD8+ T cells sorted from blood. The DNA for the CDR3 is TGTGCCAGTAGTATTAATCTAGCGACGGAGCAGTTCTTC. Amino acids: CASSINLATEQFF.